These 30 T cell receptor beta chains share one sample of origin, sequenced in a study of control samples from healthy donors and cancer patients. The method was immunoSEQ multiplex PCR; TCRdb's version includes in-frame clones alone and lacks a portion of them. The table shows 150,000 to 200,000 clones, with 85% to 95% occurring only once. The sample was blood. Receptor source: a woman younger than 30 in good health.

The V call is TRBV7-9, the J call TRBJ1-2; D is perhaps TRBD1 (5 bases). V dropped 5 bases and J dropped 4 bases, with 11 bases sitting between them. This CDR3 spans 13 amino acids. Germline CDR1 reads SEHNR; CDR2 reads FQNEAQ (reference sequence). CDR3 in DNA: TGTGCCAGCAGCCCTGGGGGGGGCTATGGCTACACCTTC. Protein product: CASSPGGGYGYTF. Complete variable domain (other parts from reference TRBV7-9 and TRBJ1-2): DTGVSQNPRHKITKRGQNVTFRCDPISEHNRLYWYRQTLGQGPEFLTYFQNEAQLEKSRLLSDRFSAERPKGSFSTLEIQRTEQGDSAMYLCASSPGGGYGYTFGSGTRLTVV.

The rearrangement joins TRBV10-2 to TRBJ2-7, with 8 bases lining up with TRBD2. J gave up 3 bases and V 7 bases, and 8 bases lay outside the gene matches. The germline V gene has CDR1 WSHSY and CDR2 SAAADI. There are 14 residues in the CDR3. The chain's CDR3 is CASTIAGSGYEQYF. The CDR3 DNA is TGCGCCAGCACCATAGCGGGAAGTGGCTACGAGCAGTACTTC.

The chain employs TRBV7-8 and TRBJ1-6, with D uncertain. With 1 base removed from V and 7 bases from J, the gap between germline ends came to 20 bases. The germline V gene encodes CDR1 SGHVS and CDR2 FQNEAQ. The CDR3 covers 18 residues. For the CDR3, the DNA is TGTGCCAGCAGCTTAGTAAGCGGTGGGTCGCCAGTGAATTCACCCCTCCACTTT. Protein sequence: CASSLVSGGSPVNSPLHF.

In DNA, the CDR3 is TGTGCCAGCAGTTGGGGCCGGGGGGGCGATTCACCCCTCCACTTT. Amino acid sequence: CASSWGRGGDSPLHF. V gene TRBV27 combines with J gene TRBJ1-6, with D possibly TRBD1 on 6 matching bases. Trimming removed 4 bases from V and 8 bases from J, with 15 bases in between. Germline CDR1 is MNHEY and CDR2 is SMNVEV (reference sequence). The CDR3 covers 15 residues.

J is TRBJ1-3 and V is TRBV12-3 or TRBV12-4; D unclear. This CDR3 has 13 amino acids. With 3 bases removed from V and 4 bases from J, the gap between germline ends came to 7 bases. In DNA form, the CDR3 reads TGTGCCAGCAGTTTCGAGGAGGGAAACACCATATATTTT. This encodes CASSFEEGNTIYF.

This chain joins TRBV28 and TRBJ2-3; no firm D call. V dropped 8 bases and J dropped 5 bases, with 2 bases sitting between them. The CDR3 loop spans 9 amino acids. Germline V lookup: CDR1 MDHEN, CDR2 SYDVKM. CDR3 nucleotides: TGTGCCAGCGGAGATACGCAGTATTTT. Amino acid sequence: CASGDTQYF. The variable domain in full, with the rest retrieved from reference TRBV28 and TRBJ2-3, is DVKVTQSSRYLVKRTGEKVFLECVQDMDHENMFWYRQDPGLGLRLIYFSYDVKMKEKGDIPEGYSVSREKKERFSLILESASTNQTSMYLCASGDTQYFGPGTRLTVL.

This chain connects TRBV10-3 to TRBJ1-5; TRBD1 matches at 8 bases. V shed 2 bases and J 1 base; nucleotides not matched to a gene: 4. The CDR3 loop spans 16 amino acids. Looked up from germline, CDR1 is ENHRY and CDR2 is SYGVKD. The CDR3 DNA reads as TGTGCCATCAGTGAGGGGACAGGACCAAGCAATCAGCCCCAGCATTTT. Its translation is CAISEGTGPSNQPQHF.

The chain joins TRBV6-5 to TRBJ1-6, with D unresolved. There are 12 residues in the CDR3. CDR1 MNHEY and CDR2 SVGAGI come from the germline V gene. Trimming pared 0 bases from V and 10 bases from J, leaving 4 bases between. The CDR3 region is CASSYSKSPLHF. Written as DNA, the CDR3 is TGTGCCAGCAGTTACTCGAAATCACCCCTCCACTTT.

The chain links TRBV7-2 to TRBJ1-2, with 8 bases identical to TRBD1. Trimming at V came to 5 bases and at J to 7 bases, leaving 9 bases not matched to a gene. Germline V lookup: CDR1 SGHTA, CDR2 FQGNSA. The CDR3 has 14 amino acids. The CDR3 sequence is CASSLTQGEGGYTF. The CDR3, as DNA: TGTGCCAGCAGCCTTACACAGGGGGAAGGTGGCTACACCTTC.

The genes are TRBV18 and TRBJ1-4; D is ambiguous. CDR1 is KGHSH, CDR2 LQKENI, per germline. CDR3 size: 14 residues. The V and J ends lost 3 bases and 7 bases respectively, with 12 bases between them. This CDR3 is CASSPFGNSEKLFF. Here the CDR3 DNA reads TGTGCCAGCTCACCTTTCGGTAACAGTGAAAAACTGTTTTTT.

The V call is TRBV5-1, the J call TRBJ1-4, with 7 bases aligning to TRBD1. The V segment lost 7 bases and the J segment 8 bases; nucleotides outside the gene matches: 8. Germline lookup yields CDR1 SGHRS and CDR2 YFSETQ. The CDR3 is 13 residues long. CDR3: CASRDRDGEKLFF. In DNA form, the CDR3 reads TGCGCCAGCCGCGACAGGGATGGGGAAAAACTGTTTTTT.

The chain links TRBV7-2 to TRBJ1-1; possibly TRBD1 for D (5 bases). The CDR3 contains 13 residues. Trimming shortened V by 3 bases and J by 3 bases, and 8 bases separated the two germline ends. CDR1 SGHTA and CDR2 FQGNSA come from the germline V gene. CDR3: CASSLRGDTEAFF. The CDR3 bases are TGTGCCAGCAGCTTGAGGGGTGACACTGAAGCTTTCTTT.

This sequence joins TRBV7-8 and TRBJ1-6; D is uncertain. V was shortened by 1 base and J by 2 bases, with 15 bases between the two germline ends. The CDR3 has 18 residues. Per the germline V gene, CDR1 is SGHVS and CDR2 is FQNEAQ. CDR3 loop: CASSLVLFEDAYNSPLHF. CDR3 DNA: TGTGCCAGCAGCTTAGTACTTTTCGAGGACGCCTATAATTCACCCCTCCACTTT.

The chain joins TRBV15 to TRBJ2-3; D may correspond to TRBD1 or TRBD2 (5 bases each). Trimming stripped 4 bases from V and 0 bases from J, with 11 bases between. Germline V gene sequence: CDR1 LNHNV, CDR2 YYDKDF (reference sequence). The CDR3 runs to 15 residues. The CDR3 bases are TGTGCCACCAGCACGGGGACGTTAAGCACAGATACGCAGTATTTT. Its protein product is CATSTGTLSTDTQYF.

This clone was seen once. The J gene is TRBJ2-7, the V gene TRBV19; possibly TRBD1 for D (5 bases). The V end lost 5 bases, the J end lost 4 bases, and 6 bases lay between the germline ends. This CDR3 region has 11 residues. Per the germline V gene, CDR1 is LNHDA and CDR2 is SQIVND (reference sequence). The CDR3 protein is CASSGAYEQYF. DNA for the CDR3: TGTGCCAGTAGTGGGGCTTACGAGCAGTACTTC.

The genes are TRBV7-3 and TRBJ1-5; D may be TRBD1 (6 bases). This CDR3 is built from 14 residues. V was trimmed by 1 base and J by 6 bases, leaving 10 bases between them. Germline V gives CDR1 SGHTA, CDR2 FQGTGA. CDR3 region: CASSLKGGSQPQHF. The CDR3 DNA follows: TGTGCCAGCAGCTTAAAGGGGGGTTCTCAGCCCCAGCATTTT.

The chain couples TRBV6-5 to TRBJ1-1, with D unresolved. From germline, CDR1 is MNHEY and CDR2 SVGAGI. The CDR3 covers 13 residues. V dropped 7 bases and J dropped 7 bases, with 16 bases sitting between them. The DNA of the CDR3 is TGTGCCAGCACCAAGGGAAGGGTAGGTGAAGCTTTCTTT. It yields the protein CASTKGRVGEAFF.

The chain combines TRBV27 with TRBJ2-7, with D possibly matching TRBD1 (6 bases). CDR3 length equals 15 residues. V shed 6 bases and J shed 2 bases, with 17 bases lying between them. Germline-derived CDR1 and CDR2 are MNHEY and SMNVEV (reference sequence). The CDR3 nucleotides are TGTGCCAGCAGCCCTTTTGGGGGCCAAACCTACGAGCAGTACTTC. It translates to CASSPFGGQTYEQYF.

This chain uses TRBV3-1 (or the pseudogene TRBV3-2) with TRBJ1-4; 8 bases align to TRBD1. J gave up 10 bases and V 4 bases, and 11 bases lay outside the gene matches. CDR1 is LGHDT and CDR2 is YNNKEL in the germline V gene (reference sequence). CDR3 length: 15 residues. CDR3: CASSPPGGGKGKLFF. The CDR3 nucleotides are TGTGCCAGCAGCCCACCAGGGGGCGGTAAGGGAAAACTGTTTTTT.

J is TRBJ1-2 and V is TRBV6-6; 7 nucleotides match TRBD1. This CDR3 is built from 13 residues. The germline V gene has CDR1 MNHNY and CDR2 SVGAGI (reference sequence). J was trimmed by 6 bases and V by 6 bases; bases with no gene match: 7. The CDR3 DNA reads as TGTGCCAGCAGAACGACAGGGAATCATGGCTACACCTTC. Translated, it gives CASRTTGNHGYTF.

This clone was recorded only once. The chain recombines TRBV2 with TRBJ1-5; D call uncertain. Germline values: CDR1 SNHLY, CDR2 FYNNEI. This CDR3 comprises 14 residues. The V end lost 8 bases, the J end lost 4 bases, and 15 bases lay between the germline ends. CDR3 sequence reads: CASGKDGPNQPQHF. The CDR3 DNA reads as TGTGCCAGCGGAAAGGACGGGCCGAATCAGCCCCAGCATTTT.

The rearrangement uses TRBV9 and TRBJ2-7, with D tentatively TRBD2 (6 bases). The ends were cut back, 0 bases at V and 3 bases at J, with 13 bases in the middle. The CDR3 length is 15 residues. Germline V gene lookup returns CDR1 SGDLS and CDR2 YYNGEE. The CDR3 coding sequence is TGTGCCAGCAGCGTAGGCGGAGGGGAAATCTACGAGCAGTACTTC. Protein: CASSVGGGEIYEQYF. Full variable domain (outside the CDR3, taken from reference TRBV9 and TRBJ2-7): DSGVTQTPKHLITATGQRVTLRCSPRSGDLSVYWYQQSLDQGLQFLIQYYNGEERAKGNILERFSAQQFPDLHSELNLSSLELGDSALYFCASSVGGGEIYEQYFGPGTRLTVT.

The V gene is TRBV2, the J gene TRBJ2-7, with D possibly matching TRBD2 (7 bases). V was cut by 0 bases and J by 5 bases, with 23 bases left in between. This CDR3 region has 18 residues. The V gene's germline CDR1 is SNHLY and CDR2 FYNNEI. The CDR3 bases are TGTGCCAGCAGTGAAGCGGGGGTAGGGAGGGGGTCTCGGGACGAGCAGTACTTC. The encoded protein is CASSEAGVGRGSRDEQYF.

The rearrangement uses TRBV6-6 and TRBJ1-2; TRBD1 agrees at 7 bases. V dropped 10 bases and J dropped 7; count of bases not matched to a gene: 12. The germline gives CDR1 MNHNY, CDR2 SVGAGI (reference sequence). This CDR3 has 13 amino acids. The CDR3 bases are TGTGCCACCTATGACAGGGCCCCCTCTGGCTACACCTTC. It translates to CATYDRAPSGYTF.

The rearrangement links TRBV5-4 to TRBJ1-1; D not resolved. The CDR3 runs to 15 residues. The germline V and J ends were trimmed by 1 base and 4 bases, with 14 bases remaining between them. Germline V gene data show CDR1 as SGHNT and CDR2 as YYREEE (reference sequence). As DNA, the CDR3 is TGTGCCAGCAGCTTGAGGTGGACCCGTGGCACTGAAGCTTTCTTT. It codes for CASSLRWTRGTEAFF.

The rearrangement joins TRBV19 to TRBJ2-5; weak D call: TRBD1 (7 bases). The V gene lost 5 bases and the J gene lost 5 bases, with 18 bases spanning the gap. CDR3 size: 15 residues. Germline CDR1 reads LNHDA; CDR2 reads SQIVND (reference sequence). CDR3 protein: CASSVGQVLAETQYF. DNA for the CDR3: TGTGCCAGTAGTGTCGGACAGGTCCTAGCGGAGACCCAGTACTTC.

V gene TRBV12-5 combines with J gene TRBJ2-2; TRBD1 agrees at 8 bases. V lost 4 bases and J lost 6; bases outside the gene matches: 10. The CDR3 runs 16 residues. The germline V gene encodes CDR1 LGHNT and CDR2 FRNRAP. DNA for the CDR3: TGTGCTAGTGGTTCGGCGACAGGGGTAAGCGCCGGGGAGCTGTTTTTT. Translation gives CASGSATGVSAGELFF.

The V and J genes are TRBV9 and TRBJ2-1, with TRBD2 matching over 15 bases. Germline CDR1 SGDLS, CDR2 YYNGEE. Losses at the gene ends were 5 bases for V and 6 bases for J; bases not matched to a gene: 3. CDR3 length equals 15 residues. The chain's CDR3 is CASSAGLAGGNEQFF. CDR3 DNA sequence: TGTGCCAGCAGTGCGGGACTAGCGGGAGGCAATGAGCAGTTCTTC.

The gene calls are TRBV14 and TRBJ1-2; tentative D call: TRBD1 (6 bases). This CDR3 has 13 amino acids. Germline V lookup: CDR1 SGHDN, CDR2 FVKESK. With 5 bases removed from V and 1 base from J, the gap between germline ends came to 8 bases. This chain's CDR3 is CASSDRFNYGYTF. The CDR3 DNA reads TGTGCCAGCAGCGACAGGTTTAACTATGGCTACACCTTC.

The CDR3 bases are TGTGCCAGCTCACCATTACAGGAGGATGAAAAACTGTTTTTT. Its translation: CASSPLQEDEKLFF. This chain links TRBV18 with TRBJ1-4; the D gene is possibly TRBD1 (5 bases). Germline CDR1 is KGHSH and CDR2 is LQKENI. Trimming removed 2 bases at V and 6 bases at J, with 10 bases between. The length of the CDR3 is 14 residues. The variable domain in full, with the rest retrieved from reference TRBV18 and TRBJ1-4, is NAGVMQNPRHLVRRRGQEARLRCSPMKGHSHVYWYRQLPEEGLKFMVYLQKENIIDESGMPKERFSAEFPKEGPSILRIQQVVRGDSAAYFCASSPLQEDEKLFFGSGTQLSVL.